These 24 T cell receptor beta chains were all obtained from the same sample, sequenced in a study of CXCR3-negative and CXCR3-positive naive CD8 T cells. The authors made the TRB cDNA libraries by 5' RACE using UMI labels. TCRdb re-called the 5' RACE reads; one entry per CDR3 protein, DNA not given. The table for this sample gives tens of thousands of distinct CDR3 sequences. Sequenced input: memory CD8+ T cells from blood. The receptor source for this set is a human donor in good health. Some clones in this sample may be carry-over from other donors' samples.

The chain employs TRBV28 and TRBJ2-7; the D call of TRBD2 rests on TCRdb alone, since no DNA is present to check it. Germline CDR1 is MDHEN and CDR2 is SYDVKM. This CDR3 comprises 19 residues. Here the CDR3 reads CASSLVIGTSGGGGYEQYF.

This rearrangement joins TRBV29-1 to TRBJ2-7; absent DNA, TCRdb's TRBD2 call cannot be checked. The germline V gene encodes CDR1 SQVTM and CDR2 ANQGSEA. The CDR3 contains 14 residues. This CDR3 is CSVGLADISYEQYF.

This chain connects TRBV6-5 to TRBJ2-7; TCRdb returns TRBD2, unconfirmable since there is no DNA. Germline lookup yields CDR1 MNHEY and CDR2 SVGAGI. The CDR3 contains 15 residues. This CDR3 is CASSPIAGGPHEQYF.

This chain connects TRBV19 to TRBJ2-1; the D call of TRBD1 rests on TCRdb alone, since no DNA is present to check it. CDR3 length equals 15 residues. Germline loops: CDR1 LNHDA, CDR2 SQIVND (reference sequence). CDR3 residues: CASRWGGSSYNEQFF.

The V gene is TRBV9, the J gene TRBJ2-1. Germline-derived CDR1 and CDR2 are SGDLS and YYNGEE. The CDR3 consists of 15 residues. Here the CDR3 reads CASSVEGVGYNEQFF.

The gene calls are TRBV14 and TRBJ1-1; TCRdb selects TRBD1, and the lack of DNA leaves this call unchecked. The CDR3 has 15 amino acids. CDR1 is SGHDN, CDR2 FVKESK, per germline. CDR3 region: CASSRELGEGTEAFF.

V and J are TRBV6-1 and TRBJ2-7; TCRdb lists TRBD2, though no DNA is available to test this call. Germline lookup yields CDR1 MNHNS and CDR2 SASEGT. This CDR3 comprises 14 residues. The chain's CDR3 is CASSELAGSYEQYF.

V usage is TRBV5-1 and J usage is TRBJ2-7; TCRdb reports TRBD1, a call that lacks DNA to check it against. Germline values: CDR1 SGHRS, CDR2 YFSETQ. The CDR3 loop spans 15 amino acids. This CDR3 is CASSSTGTYPYEQYF.

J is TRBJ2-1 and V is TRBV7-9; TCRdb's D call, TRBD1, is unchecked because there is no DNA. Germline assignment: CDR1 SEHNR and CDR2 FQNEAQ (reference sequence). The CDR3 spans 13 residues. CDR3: CASSLLGVVTKFF. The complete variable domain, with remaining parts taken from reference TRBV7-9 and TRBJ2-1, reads DTGVSQNPRHKITKRGQNVTFRCDPISEHNRLYWYRQTLGQGPEFLTYFQNEAQLEKSRLLSDRFSAERPKGSFSTLEIQRTEQGDSAMYLCASSLLGVVTKFFGPGTRLTVL.

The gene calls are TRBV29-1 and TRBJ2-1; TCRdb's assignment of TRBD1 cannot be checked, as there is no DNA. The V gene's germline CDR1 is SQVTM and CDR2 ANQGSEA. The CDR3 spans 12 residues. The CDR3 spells CSVRPREWEQFF.

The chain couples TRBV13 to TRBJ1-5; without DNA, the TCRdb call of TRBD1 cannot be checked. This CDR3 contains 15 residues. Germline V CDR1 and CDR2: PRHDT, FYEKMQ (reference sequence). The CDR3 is CASSHRGDGNQPQHF.

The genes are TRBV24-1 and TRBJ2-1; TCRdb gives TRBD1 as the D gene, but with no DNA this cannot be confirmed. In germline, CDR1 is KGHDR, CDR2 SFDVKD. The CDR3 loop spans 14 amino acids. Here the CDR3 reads CATSGGQENNEQFF.

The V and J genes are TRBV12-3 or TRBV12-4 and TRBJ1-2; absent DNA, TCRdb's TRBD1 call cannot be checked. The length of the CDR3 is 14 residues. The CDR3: CASSFGRGVYGYTF.

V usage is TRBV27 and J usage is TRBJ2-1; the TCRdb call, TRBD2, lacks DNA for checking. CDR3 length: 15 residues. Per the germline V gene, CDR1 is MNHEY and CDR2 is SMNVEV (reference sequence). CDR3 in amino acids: CASSLSREVAGEQFF.

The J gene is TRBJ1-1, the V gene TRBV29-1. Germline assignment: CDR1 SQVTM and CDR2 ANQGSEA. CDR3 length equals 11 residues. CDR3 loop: CSVRTEDQAFF.

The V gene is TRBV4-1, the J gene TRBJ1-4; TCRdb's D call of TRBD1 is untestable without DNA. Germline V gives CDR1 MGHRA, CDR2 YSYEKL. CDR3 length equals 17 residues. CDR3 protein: CASSQGPPGGKNEKLFF.

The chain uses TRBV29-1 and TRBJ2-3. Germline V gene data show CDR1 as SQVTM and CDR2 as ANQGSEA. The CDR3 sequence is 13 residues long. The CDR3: CSVIWWYVDTQYF.

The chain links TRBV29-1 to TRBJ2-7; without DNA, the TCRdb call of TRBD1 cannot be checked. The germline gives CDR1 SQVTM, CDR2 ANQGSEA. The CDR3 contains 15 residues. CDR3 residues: CSATGGAGMIYEQYF.

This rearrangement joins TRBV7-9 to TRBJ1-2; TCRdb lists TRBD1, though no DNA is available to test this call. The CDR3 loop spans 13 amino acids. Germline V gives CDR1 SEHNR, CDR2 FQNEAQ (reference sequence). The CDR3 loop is CASTPDPLYGYTF.

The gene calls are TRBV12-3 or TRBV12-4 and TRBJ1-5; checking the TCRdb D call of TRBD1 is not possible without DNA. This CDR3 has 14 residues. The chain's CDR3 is CASSPDRVLQPQHF.

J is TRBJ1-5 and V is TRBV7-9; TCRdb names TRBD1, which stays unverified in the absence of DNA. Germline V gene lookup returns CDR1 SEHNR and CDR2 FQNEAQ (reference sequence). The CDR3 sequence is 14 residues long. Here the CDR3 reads CASSFSQGGQPQHF.

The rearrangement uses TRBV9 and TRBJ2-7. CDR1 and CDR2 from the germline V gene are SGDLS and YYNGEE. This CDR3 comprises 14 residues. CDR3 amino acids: CASSVAQEVSEQYF.

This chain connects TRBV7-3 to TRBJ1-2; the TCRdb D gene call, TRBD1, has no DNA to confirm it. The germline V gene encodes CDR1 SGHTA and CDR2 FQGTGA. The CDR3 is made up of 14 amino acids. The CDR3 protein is CASSPTRTGSGYTF.

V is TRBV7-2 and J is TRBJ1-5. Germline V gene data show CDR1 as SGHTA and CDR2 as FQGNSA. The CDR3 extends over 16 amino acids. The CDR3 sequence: CASSLRDSGWNQPQHF.